The entry below gives a single TCR beta chain sequence along with its context. V dropped 1 base and J dropped 3 bases, with 13 bases sitting between them. The CDR3 is 16 amino acids. The data were taken from a study of blood T cell repertoires in COVID-19. Study information: Sites across the United States, Italy and Spain contributed samples from acute and convalescent COVID-19. In each case, the material was cDNA or gDNA derived from T cells, B-cell-depleted T cells, or PBMCs.

Libraries were prepared by immunoSEQ multiplex PCR; TCRdb keeps only in-frame clonotypes and omits some of them. The table shows roughly 290,000 clones, with around 87% occurring only once. The source is a woman aged 45-65 years who had recovered from COVID-19. Sequencing was performed on peripheral blood. The chain recombines TRBV23-1 with TRBJ2-4; D remains unclear. TRBV23-1 is noted as an ORF with a role that remains uncertain. The CDR3 region is CASSQFGVCGKNIQYF. CDR3 in DNA: TGCGCCAGCAGTCAATTTGGAGTCTGCGGCAAAAACATTCAGTACTTC.